This TCR beta chain came from a study of cytomegalovirus exposure and HLA in healthy donors. This CDR3 is built from 17 residues. The V gene's germline CDR1 is SEHNR and CDR2 FQNEAQ (reference sequence). V gave up 7 bases and J gave up 2 bases; unmatched junction bases: 12. This clone was seen a single time. The PCR was carried out with 60 Vbeta primers and 13 Jbeta primers. Here immunoSEQ multiplex PCR was the method, and the copy in TCRdb shows in-frame clones only, minus some. The sample shows over 80,000 clones, roughly four fifths of them seen only once. Sequenced sample: PBMCs. The clonotype comes from a middle-aged man in good health and CMV-seropositive. The chain joins TRBV7-9 to TRBJ1-3, with TRBD1 matching over 9 bases. This chain's CDR3 is CASTERGTGMAGNTIYF. In DNA form, the CDR3 reads TGTGCCAGCACCGAGAGGGGGACAGGGATGGCTGGAAACACCATATATTTT.